The T cell receptor (beta chain) under discussion was sequenced for a study of patients and donors after allogeneic stem cell transplantation (dated by TCRdb to between 2020 and 2021). The protocol used for the library was RT-PCR. Sequencing was performed on a NextSeq 550. TCRdb handled the public reads itself, with Q25 trimming in fastp and clone calling in MiXCR, and kept productive beta chains. Each CDR3 protein gets just one entry, which takes the most common genes and DNA from the rows behind it. The sample profile shows 70,000 to 95,000 distinct CDR3 sequences; less than 5% of them were found once. The ten largest clonotypes hold less than 3% of the sample. This clonotype came up many times. Its antigen remains unidentified. It has no much larger one-base neighbor in the sample; base qualities were not kept. Taken from cysteine to phenylalanine, the CDR3 has 13 residues. The CDR3 DNA has 39 bases and is translated from base 1. The junction carries 14 bases between V and J, which are trimmed by 1 base and 8 bases respectively. In the germline V gene (reference sequence), CDR1 corresponds to DFQATT and CDR2 to SNEGSKA.

This clonotype originated in a human donor who was either an allogeneic HSCT recipient or a stem cell or donor lymphocyte infusion donor (not recorded which). It is not recorded whose cells these are; they may come from a transplant donor. Sequencing was done on a sample of blood, either unsorted or a sorted T cell fraction (not recorded which). This sequence uses TRBV20-1 and TRBJ1-1; 6 matching bases give a weak D call of TRBD1. The CDR3 loop reads CSARGTGKLEAFF. The nucleotide sequence reads TGCAGTGCTAGAGGAACAGGGAAACTCGAAGCTTTCTTT.